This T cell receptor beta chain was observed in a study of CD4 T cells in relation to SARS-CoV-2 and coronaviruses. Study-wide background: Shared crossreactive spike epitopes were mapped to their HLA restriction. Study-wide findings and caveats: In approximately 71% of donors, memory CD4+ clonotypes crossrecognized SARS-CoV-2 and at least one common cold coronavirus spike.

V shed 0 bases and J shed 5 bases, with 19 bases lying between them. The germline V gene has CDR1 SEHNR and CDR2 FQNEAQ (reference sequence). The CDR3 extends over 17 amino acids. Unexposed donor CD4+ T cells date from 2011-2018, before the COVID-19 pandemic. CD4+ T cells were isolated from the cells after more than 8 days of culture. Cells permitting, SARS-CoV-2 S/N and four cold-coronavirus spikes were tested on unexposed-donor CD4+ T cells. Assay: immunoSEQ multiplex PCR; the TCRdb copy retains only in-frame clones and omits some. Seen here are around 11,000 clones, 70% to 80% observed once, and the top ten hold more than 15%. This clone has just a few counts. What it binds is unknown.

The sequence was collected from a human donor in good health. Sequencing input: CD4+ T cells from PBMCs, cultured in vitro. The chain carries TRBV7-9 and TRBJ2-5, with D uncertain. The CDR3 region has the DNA TGTGCCAGCAGCTTAGCCTTAGGTCAGCGAATAGGGGAGACCCAGTACTTC. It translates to CASSLALGQRIGETQYF.